The next 27 T cell receptor beta chains were all read from a single sample in a study of cytomegalovirus exposure and HLA in healthy donors. The PCR employed 60 Vbeta primers together with 13 Jbeta primers. The repertoire was sequenced with immunoSEQ multiplex PCR; TCRdb's copy has only in-frame clones and lacks some. The sample consists of around 110,000 clones, over 75% of them appearing once. Specimen: PBMCs. These receptors were collected from a man between 60 and 70 years old in good health and CMV-seronegative.

The V and J genes are TRBV7-2 and TRBJ2-3; TRBD2 matches at 8 bases. CDR1 is SGHTA, CDR2 FQGNSA, per germline. The ends lost 8 bases at V and 0 bases at J; junction bases unmatched: 7. This CDR3 comprises 15 residues. The CDR3 loop reads CASRPGGISTDTQYF. The DNA of the CDR3 is TGTGCCAGCCGTCCGGGGGGGATTAGCACAGATACGCAGTATTTT.

The rearrangement uses TRBV5-5 and TRBJ2-4; 7 bases map to TRBD1. J gave up 6 bases and V 2 bases, and 8 bases lay outside the gene matches. Germline CDR1 and CDR2: SGHKS and YYEKEE (reference sequence). CDR3 length equals 15 residues. The CDR3 here is CASSFSGTDLNIQYF. The CDR3 coding sequence is TGTGCCAGCAGCTTCTCCGGGACAGACTTAAACATTCAGTACTTC.

This chain joins TRBV7-2 and TRBJ2-7; D is perhaps TRBD1 (6 bases). The CDR3 contains 15 residues. Germline CDR1 reads SGHTA; CDR2 reads FQGNSA. Trimming stripped 4 bases from V and 0 bases from J, with 13 bases between. Written as DNA, the CDR3 is TGTGCCAGCAGCTCTACAGGGCTTAGCTCCTACGAGCAGTACTTC. This sequence encodes CASSSTGLSSYEQYF.

The chain links TRBV5-5 to TRBJ2-7; 7 bases map to TRBD1. The CDR3 has 17 residues. Germline CDR1 SGHKS, CDR2 YYEKEE (reference sequence). V lost 0 bases and J lost 2; bases outside the gene matches: 11. The CDR3 nucleotides are TGTGCCAGCAGCTTGGAGAGACAGGGTTGGAGAACCTACGAGCAGTACTTC. Protein: CASSLERQGWRTYEQYF. Drawing the rest from reference TRBV5-5 and TRBJ2-7, the complete variable domain is DAGVTQSPTHLIKTRGQQVTLRCSPISGHKSVSWYQQVLGQGPQFIFQYYEKEERGRGNFPDRFSARQFPNYSSELNVNALLLGDSALYLCASSLERQGWRTYEQYFGPGTRLTVT.

The chain combines TRBV6-6 with TRBJ1-5; the D gene is possibly TRBD1 (5 bases). CDR3 size: 16 residues. The V gene lost 5 bases and the J gene lost 2 bases, with 16 bases spanning the gap. CDR1 and CDR2 from the germline V gene are MNHNY and SVGAGI (reference sequence). CDR3 bases: TGTGCCAGCAGTCAGAGCCAGGGCGGGGGCAATCAGCCCCAGCATTTT. Translation: CASSQSQGGGNQPQHF.

This clone turned up a few times. The chain joins TRBV10-3 to TRBJ1-1; 8 bases align to TRBD1. CDR1 ENHRY and CDR2 SYGVKD come from the germline V gene. The junction had 3 bases not matched to a gene; V was cut back by 5 bases and J by 1 base. This CDR3 contains 14 residues. The CDR3: CAISLQGENTEAFF. The CDR3 nucleotides read TGTGCCATCAGTTTACAGGGGGAGAACACTGAAGCTTTCTTT.

The gene calls are TRBV4-3 and TRBJ1-6; the D gene is possibly TRBD1 (5 bases). CDR3 length equals 15 residues. Germline V gene lookup returns CDR1 LGHNA and CDR2 YSLEER. V lost 0 bases to trimming and J lost 13 bases, with 16 bases between them. This CDR3 is CASSQDNRPAVPLHF. CDR3 coding DNA: TGCGCCAGCAGCCAAGATAACAGGCCCGCGGTTCCCCTCCACTTT.

This sequence joins TRBV6-5 and TRBJ2-7; the match to TRBD1 covers 8 bases. CDR1 and CDR2 from the germline V gene are MNHEY and SVGAGI. The CDR3 loop spans 14 amino acids. V lost 2 bases, J lost 4 bases, and 4 bases stayed unmatched. CDR3 amino acids: CASSYGRQGYEQYV. Written as DNA, the CDR3 is TGTGCCAGCAGTTACGGAAGACAGGGGTACGAGCAGTACGTC.

V gene TRBV4-3 combines with J gene TRBJ1-3, with 8 bases fitting TRBD1. With V trimmed by 0 bases and J by 1 base, 14 bases remained unmatched. Germline V lookup: CDR1 LGHNA, CDR2 YSLEER. The length of the CDR3 is 20 residues. The CDR3 loop is CASSQDPAGGSLRSGNTIYF. Here the CDR3 DNA reads TGCGCCAGCAGCCAAGATCCGGCAGGGGGCAGCCTTCGATCTGGAAACACCATATATTTT.

J is TRBJ2-1 and V is TRBV4-3; TRBD1 might be the D (7 bases). The CDR3 is made up of 15 amino acids. Trimming took 0 bases from V and 4 from J, leaving 10 bases between them. Germline lookup yields CDR1 LGHNA and CDR2 YSLEER. The CDR3 reads CASSQDQGGYNEQFF. CDR3 coding DNA: TGCGCCAGCAGCCAAGATCAGGGGGGATACAATGAGCAGTTCTTC.

This clone was seen a handful of times. The chain links TRBV9 to TRBJ1-1; a weak D match, TRBD1 (6 bases). V dropped 3 bases and J dropped 5 bases, with 11 bases sitting between them. The germline CDR1 and CDR2 sequences are SGDLS and YYNGEE. The CDR3 contains 13 residues. For the CDR3, the DNA is TGTGCCAGCAGCGCCACAGGGCGGACTGAAGCTTTCTTT. It encodes CASSATGRTEAFF.

The chain joins TRBV19 to TRBJ1-4; D not certain. V was pared by 5 bases and J by 8 bases, with 12 bases between. This CDR3 is 13 amino acids long. The germline gives CDR1 LNHDA, CDR2 SQIVND (reference sequence). CDR3 sequence reads: CASSEIVNEKLFF. The CDR3 nucleotides are TGTGCCAGTAGTGAGATCGTTAACGAAAAACTGTTTTTT.

The table lists this clone with a few counts. The J gene is TRBJ1-4, the V gene TRBV5-1, with a possible D match to TRBD1 (5 bases). CDR3 length: 14 residues. The V gene lost 9 bases and the J gene lost 2 bases, with 14 bases spanning the gap. The germline V gene has CDR1 SGHRS and CDR2 YFSETQ. The DNA for the CDR3 is TGCGCCACCTCGGCGGGGCGTACTAATGAAAAACTGTTTTTT. This codes for CATSAGRTNEKLFF.

The CDR3, as DNA: TGTGCCAGCAGCTCCGGGACAGCCTTCTCTGGGGCCAACGTCCTGACTTTC. This sequence encodes CASSSGTAFSGANVLTF. The chain is built from TRBV7-2 and TRBJ2-6; 7 positions match TRBD1. Germline-derived CDR1 and CDR2 are SGHTA and FQGNSA. V gave up 4 bases and J gave up 0 bases; unmatched junction bases: 6. The CDR3 is made up of 17 amino acids.

The chain carries TRBV5-1 and TRBJ1-4, with TRBD1 identical over 10 bases. The CDR3 is 15 amino acids. The germline V gene encodes CDR1 SGHRS and CDR2 YFSETQ. V shed 0 bases and J 8 bases; nucleotides not matched to a gene: 4. CDR3 amino acids: CASSLAGTGEEKLFF. Written as DNA, the CDR3 is TGCGCCAGCAGCTTGGCTGGGACAGGGGAGGAAAAACTGTTTTTT.

The rearrangement joins TRBV7-9 to TRBJ1-2; 9 positions agree with TRBD1. V shed 5 bases, J shed 1 base, and the junction held 14 bases outside the gene matches. This CDR3 comprises 18 residues. The germline gives CDR1 SEHNR, CDR2 FQNEAQ (reference sequence). The CDR3 here is CASSLRVGTGLGNYGYTF. CDR3 coding DNA: TGTGCCAGCAGCCTTAGAGTTGGGACAGGGCTAGGTAACTATGGCTACACCTTC.

The V call is TRBV2, the J call TRBJ1-2; D ambiguous. The CDR3 is 12 amino acids. V dropped 8 bases and J dropped 2 bases, with 9 bases sitting between them. Germline V gene sequence: CDR1 SNHLY, CDR2 FYNNEI. This chain's CDR3 is CASGRSNYGYTF. The CDR3 DNA reads TGTGCCAGCGGTAGGAGCAACTATGGCTACACCTTC.

The chain links TRBV12-5 to TRBJ1-2; TRBD1 is a possible D gene (5 bases). The germline V gene encodes CDR1 LGHNT and CDR2 FRNRAP. The CDR3 has 14 residues. Trimming stripped 5 bases from V and 8 bases from J, with 18 bases between. Here the CDR3 DNA reads TGTGCTAGTGGTCTAGGGACTGACCTATCCGGCTACACCTTC. It specifies CASGLGTDLSGYTF.

The rearrangement uses TRBV11-1 and TRBJ2-7, with 8 positions matching TRBD1. The germline CDR1 and CDR2 sequences are SGHAT and FQDESV (reference sequence). CDR3 length: 13 amino acids. V lost 1 base and J lost 9; bases outside the gene matches: 5. CDR3 region: CASSLGTGRWQYV. The DNA of the CDR3 is TGTGCCAGCAGCTTAGGGACAGGGCGGTGGCAGTACGTC.

The chain is built from TRBV5-1 and TRBJ2-7; the match to TRBD2 covers 14 bases. The CDR3 has 16 amino acids. The J segment lost 2 bases and the V segment lost 0 bases, leaving 1 base of the junction unmatched. The germline gives CDR1 SGHRS, CDR2 YFSETQ. This CDR3 reads CASSLGLAGGAYEQYF. The CDR3 DNA reads as TGCGCCAGCAGCTTGGGACTAGCGGGGGGGGCCTACGAGCAGTACTTC.

The chain joins TRBV6-1 to TRBJ2-1; D is possibly TRBD1 (6 bases). The germline V gene encodes CDR1 MNHNS and CDR2 SASEGT. V was cut by 7 bases and J by 7 bases, with 11 bases left in between. This CDR3 is 12 amino acids long. DNA of the CDR3: TGTGCCAGCACCTGGACAGTGAATGAGCAGTTCTTC. As protein: CASTWTVNEQFF.

The chain carries TRBV6-5 and TRBJ1-5, with TRBD1 matching over 7 bases. The CDR3 spans 13 residues. Germline values: CDR1 MNHEY, CDR2 SVGAGI. The junction had 1 base not matched to a gene; V was cut back by 4 bases and J by 4 bases. CDR3 DNA: TGTGCCAGCAGTTCGGACAGGAATCAGCCCCAGCATTTT. Protein: CASSSDRNQPQHF.

The V gene is TRBV7-3, the J gene TRBJ2-1; 11 bases are shared with TRBD2. Losses at the gene ends were 5 bases for V and 9 bases for J; bases not matched to a gene: 12. The CDR3 covers 16 residues. Germline V CDR1 and CDR2: SGHTA, FQGTGA. CDR3 coding DNA: TGTGCCAGCAGCCCCGGGGTAGCGGGGGGGCCTAGTGAGCAGTTCTTC. This translates into CASSPGVAGGPSEQFF.

The count of this clone is one. The J gene is TRBJ1-2, the V gene TRBV11-3; 8 bases are shared with TRBD1. Per germline, CDR1 SGHNT and CDR2 YENEEA. V lost 2 bases to trimming and J lost 4 bases; unmatched junction nucleotides: 0. This CDR3 contains 13 residues. The DNA of the CDR3 is TGTGCCAGCAGCTTAACAGGGGGCTATGGCTACACCTTC. It codes for CASSLTGGYGYTF.

This rearrangement joins TRBV7-2 to TRBJ1-4; 9 nucleotides match TRBD1. Germline assignment: CDR1 SGHTA and CDR2 FQGNSA. The CDR3 covers 16 residues. V was pared by 3 bases and J by 7 bases, with 9 bases of the junction left unmatched. The CDR3 is CASSLGMTGGAEKLFF. The CDR3 DNA reads as TGTGCCAGCAGCTTGGGGATGACAGGGGGGGCTGAAAAACTGTTTTTT.

The chain couples TRBV19 to TRBJ2-1, with TRBD1 matching 10 bases. V shed 5 bases and J 8 bases; nucleotides not matched to a gene: 6. Germline assignment: CDR1 LNHDA and CDR2 SQIVND (reference sequence). This CDR3 is 14 amino acids long. The CDR3: CASSLGTGDHEQFF. The CDR3, as DNA: TGTGCCAGTAGTCTCGGGACAGGGGACCATGAGCAGTTCTTC.

This clone was detected once. The chain recombines TRBV14 with TRBJ1-1; 8 nucleotides line up with TRBD1. The CDR3 sequence is 14 residues long. V gave up 2 bases and J gave up 5 bases; unmatched junction bases: 4. Germline CDR1 and CDR2: SGHDN and FVKESK. CDR3 DNA sequence: TGTGCCAGCAGCCAACAGGGGGCTCTGACTGAAGCTTTCTTT. Its translation: CASSQQGALTEAFF.